Presented here are 30 T cell receptor beta chains from one specimen sequenced in a study of T cell clones after liver transplantation. Method: immunoSEQ multiplex PCR; TCRdb's copy keeps in-frame clones and lacks some. The sample has about 9,200 clones, approximately 80% seen once; the top ten hold 56%. The material sequenced was CD8+ T cells from blood, taken at the 22-month timepoint. These TCRs come from a human patient who received a liver transplant. Some T cells may arise from the graft donor.

This clone was observed a single time. The chain carries TRBV28 and TRBJ1-1; D remains ambiguous. Looked up from germline, CDR1 is MDHEN and CDR2 is SYDVKM. CDR3 length: 12 residues. Deletions cut 5 bases from V and 11 bases from J, with 15 bases between. DNA for the CDR3: TGTGCCAGCAGTACCGGTGGATCGGGGGCTTTCTTT. This translates into CASSTGGSGAFF.

This clone was picked up one time. This sequence joins TRBV19 and TRBJ2-1, with 9 bases identical to TRBD1. The length of the CDR3 is 16 residues. CDR1 is LNHDA, CDR2 SQIVND, per germline (reference sequence). V lost 5 bases and J lost 2; bases outside the gene matches: 7. For the CDR3, the DNA is TGTGCCAGTAGTCTTCTCGGACAGGGGACCTACAATGAGCAGTTCTTC. This sequence encodes CASSLLGQGTYNEQFF.

This clone was seen a handful of times. This chain joins TRBV6-1 and TRBJ1-4; 10 positions match TRBD1. V shed 3 bases and J 7 bases; nucleotides not matched to a gene: 5. Per the germline V gene, CDR1 is MNHNS and CDR2 is SASEGT. The CDR3 sequence is 15 residues long. This CDR3 is CASSDTTGGFEKLFF. The DNA of the CDR3 is TGTGCCAGCAGTGATACGACAGGGGGCTTTGAAAAACTGTTTTTT.

The V gene is TRBV28, the J gene TRBJ2-2, with 8 bases aligning to TRBD1. Looked up from germline, CDR1 is MDHEN and CDR2 is SYDVKM. CDR3 size: 17 residues. The V segment lost 8 bases and the J segment 3 bases; nucleotides outside the gene matches: 14. CDR3 sequence reads: CASYNAPETGDTGELFF. The CDR3 coding sequence is TGTGCCAGCTATAATGCACCGGAGACAGGGGACACCGGGGAGCTGTTTTTT.

The genes are TRBV5-5 and TRBJ2-1, with D possibly TRBD1 on 5 matching bases. The CDR3 totals 13 residues. V gave up 1 base and J gave up 7 bases, with 9 bases separating them. Germline V gives CDR1 SGHKS, CDR2 YYEKEE (reference sequence). The CDR3 protein is CASSLYRSNEQFF. The CDR3 nucleotides are TGTGCCAGCAGCTTGTACAGGTCGAATGAGCAGTTCTTC.

This clone was counted between two and nine times. This chain uses TRBV10-3 with TRBJ2-7; the match to TRBD1 covers 7 bases. This CDR3 contains 15 residues. V was pared by 3 bases and J by 1 base, with 6 bases of the junction left unmatched. Germline CDR1 ENHRY, CDR2 SYGVKD. CDR3 loop: CAISDPGTVSYEQYF. The CDR3 DNA follows: TGTGCCATCAGTGATCCCGGGACAGTTTCCTACGAGCAGTACTTC.

The chain employs TRBV4-1 and TRBJ2-7, with 7 bases aligning to TRBD1. V trimming: 3 bases; J trimming: 0 bases; junction bases outside the gene matches: 5. The CDR3 is 15 amino acids. Germline CDR1 reads MGHRA; CDR2 reads YSYEKL. CDR3 nucleotides: TGCGCCAGCAGCCAGGTGGGACAGATCTCCTACGAGCAGTACTTC. Its translation is CASSQVGQISYEQYF.

This rearrangement joins TRBV27 to TRBJ1-2; D gene uncertain. The germline V gene has CDR1 MNHEY and CDR2 SMNVEV (reference sequence). The CDR3 runs 14 residues. V lost 0 bases to trimming and J lost 5 bases, with 10 bases between them. The CDR3 protein is CASSLSSPVYGYTF. As DNA, the CDR3 is TGTGCCAGCAGTTTATCGAGCCCCGTTTATGGCTACACCTTC.

This clone was observed a handful of times. This rearrangement joins TRBV7-9 to TRBJ2-2; D may correspond to TRBD1 or TRBD2 (6 bases each). V lost 4 bases and J 2 bases, leaving 11 bases between the germline ends. CDR1 is SEHNR, CDR2 FQNEAQ, per germline (reference sequence). The CDR3 contains 15 residues. CDR3 loop: CASSSGGTNTGELFF. In DNA form, the CDR3 reads TGTGCCAGCAGCTCCGGGGGCACCAACACCGGGGAGCTGTTTTTT.

This clone occurred a few times. V usage is TRBV10-3 and J usage is TRBJ2-7, with D possibly matching TRBD2 (6 bases). V lost 0 bases, J lost 1 base, and 22 bases lay in between. Germline-derived CDR1 and CDR2 are ENHRY and SYGVKD. The CDR3 contains 19 residues. The CDR3 region has the DNA TGTGCCATCAGTGAGTCTATAGGAAACTCGGCAGGGAGGTCCTACGAGCAGTACTTC. It translates to CAISESIGNSAGRSYEQYF.

This clone appeared a single time. This chain uses TRBV5-1 with TRBJ1-1; D unclear. The CDR3 is 16 residues long. The ends were cut back, 0 bases at V and 2 bases at J, with 14 bases in the middle. Germline V gene sequence: CDR1 SGHRS, CDR2 YFSETQ. CDR3 bases: TGCGCCAGCAGCTTGGAACCGAGGAGCGCCAACACTGAAGCTTTCTTT. It yields the protein CASSLEPRSANTEAFF.

The V gene is TRBV27, the J gene TRBJ1-2; TRBD1 agrees at 7 bases. V trimming: 3 bases; J trimming: 4 bases; junction bases outside the gene matches: 5. Germline loops: CDR1 MNHEY, CDR2 SMNVEV (reference sequence). The CDR3 loop spans 14 amino acids. The CDR3 DNA sequence: TGTGCCAGCAGTTTCCTCCGGGACAGCTATGGCTACACCTTC. This translates into CASSFLRDSYGYTF.

V and J are TRBV27 and TRBJ2-7; D possibly uses TRBD1 or TRBD2 (6 bases each). This CDR3 is built from 16 residues. Germline values: CDR1 MNHEY, CDR2 SMNVEV (reference sequence). The V end was cut by 5 bases, the J end by 6 bases, with 23 bases between. The CDR3 nucleotides are TGTGCCAGCAGTCTGACCGTCGGGAGAGGGGGGATCGAGCAGTACTTC. Translation gives CASSLTVGRGGIEQYF.

This clone came up once. Germline and junction disagree at one end, which may indicate a read error. V usage is TRBV27 and J usage is TRBJ2-1; D not certain. There are 16 residues in the CDR3. Looked up from germline, CDR1 is MNHEY and CDR2 is SMNVEV (reference sequence). CDR3 amino acids: CASSLSWQRSYNERFF. The CDR3 DNA follows: TGTGCCAGCAGTTTATCTTGGCAGAGATCGTACAATGAGCGGTTCTTC.

This clone ranks as medium-sized. This chain links TRBV11-2 with TRBJ2-7, with 9 bases lining up with TRBD2. The CDR3 loop spans 18 amino acids. Germline CDR1 SGHAT, CDR2 FQNNGV. After removal of 3 bases from V and 2 bases from J, the junction contained 14 bases not matched to a gene. CDR3 sequence: CASSFRLAGGPYPYEQYF. CDR3 nucleotides: TGTGCCAGCAGCTTTCGTTTGGCGGGGGGGCCCTACCCCTACGAGCAGTACTTC.

The V gene is TRBV6-5, the J gene TRBJ2-7; D ambiguous. The germline V gene has CDR1 MNHEY and CDR2 SVGAGI. V was shortened by 8 bases and J by 6 bases, with 14 bases between the two germline ends. The CDR3 loop spans 12 amino acids. The DNA for the CDR3 is TGTGCCAGCCGAAGCGTTCGCTCCGAGCAGTACTTC. It encodes CASRSVRSEQYF.

This clone appeared a single time. V and J are TRBV4-1 and TRBJ2-7; D may match TRBD1 or TRBD2 (5 bases each). V lost 5 bases and J lost 3, with 14 bases in between. CDR1 MGHRA and CDR2 YSYEKL come from the germline V gene. The length of the CDR3 is 14 residues. The CDR3 is CASSNPGRVYEQYF. The CDR3 DNA follows: TGCGCCAGCAGCAATCCGGGACGGGTCTACGAGCAGTACTTC.

The chain carries TRBV28 and TRBJ2-6; perhaps TRBD2 as D (6 bases). The V gene lost 6 bases and the J gene lost 3 bases, with 15 bases spanning the gap. Germline V lookup: CDR1 MDHEN, CDR2 SYDVKM. The CDR3 length is 16 residues. This chain's CDR3 is CASSLLAGIGANVLTF. CDR3 sequence (DNA): TGTGCCAGCAGCCTCTTGGCGGGAATTGGGGCCAACGTCCTGACTTTC. Full variable domain (rest looked up from reference TRBV28 and TRBJ2-6): DVKVTQSSRYLVKRTGEKVFLECVQDMDHENMFWYRQDPGLGLRLIYFSYDVKMKEKGDIPEGYSVSREKKERFSLILESASTNQTSMYLCASSLLAGIGANVLTFGAGSRLTVL.

V and J are TRBV5-4 and TRBJ2-7; 10 bases align to TRBD1. Per the germline V gene, CDR1 is SGHNT and CDR2 is YYREEE (reference sequence). The CDR3 has 15 amino acids. V was clipped by 4 bases and J by 3 bases; unmatched bases: 7. The CDR3 region has the DNA TGTGCCAGCAGCGGGACAGGGGTGGGATACTACGAGCAGTACTTC. It specifies CASSGTGVGYYEQYF.

The chain is built from TRBV7-6 and TRBJ2-1, with TRBD2 matching 10 bases. The CDR3 covers 15 residues. Germline CDR1 SGHVS, CDR2 FNYEAQ. J gave up 8 bases and V 3 bases, and 7 bases lay outside the gene matches. CDR3 loop: CASSFFSGGIDEQFF. For the CDR3, the DNA is TGTGCCAGCAGCTTTTTTAGCGGGGGGATCGATGAGCAGTTCTTC.

This clone was counted once. This sequence joins TRBV6-5 and TRBJ2-7; a possible D gene is TRBD2 (5 bases). This CDR3 is 12 amino acids long. V gave up 4 bases and J gave up 2 bases, with 6 bases separating them. Germline V lookup: CDR1 MNHEY, CDR2 SVGAGI. CDR3 DNA: TGTGCCAGCAGTTTCGGGACCTACGAGCAGTACTTC. It yields the protein CASSFGTYEQYF.

The chain joins TRBV28 to TRBJ2-1, with 11 bases that match TRBD2. Unmatched junction bases numbered 7, after V lost 6 bases and J lost 0 bases. In germline, CDR1 is MDHEN, CDR2 SYDVKM. This CDR3 has 17 amino acids. In DNA form, the CDR3 reads TGTGCCAGCAGCCCGACTAGCGGGGTCACCTCCTACAATGAGCAGTTCTTC. As protein: CASSPTSGVTSYNEQFF. Looking up the rest from reference TRBV28 and TRBJ2-1 gives the full variable domain: DVKVTQSSRYLVKRTGEKVFLECVQDMDHENMFWYRQDPGLGLRLIYFSYDVKMKEKGDIPEGYSVSREKKERFSLILESASTNQTSMYLCASSPTSGVTSYNEQFFGPGTRLTVL.

The genes are TRBV18 and TRBJ1-1; possible D gene TRBD1, 5 bases. The CDR3 runs to 13 residues. The V gene's germline CDR1 is KGHSH and CDR2 LQKENI. With 3 bases removed from V and 8 bases from J, the gap between germline ends came to 13 bases. The CDR3 sequence is CASSPAGPYEAFF. CDR3 coding DNA: TGTGCCAGCTCACCTGCGGGACCCTACGAAGCTTTCTTT.

V gene TRBV25-1 combines with J gene TRBJ2-3, with 8 positions matching TRBD1. The CDR3 is 15 residues long. After removal of 3 bases from V and 4 bases from J, the junction contained 6 bases not matched to a gene. The germline gives CDR1 MGHDK, CDR2 SYGVNS. Here the CDR3 DNA reads TGTGCCAGCAGTGATCCTCTGGACAGGGCAGATACGCAGTATTTT. Translating gives CASSDPLDRADTQYF.

The genes are TRBV4-2 and TRBJ2-7, with 7 bases identical to TRBD1. CDR1 and CDR2 from the germline V gene are LGHNA and YNFKEQ. The CDR3 totals 16 residues. V trimming: 0 bases; J trimming: 1 base; junction bases outside the gene matches: 6. Written as DNA, the CDR3 is TGTGCCAGCAGCCAAGATCCCCAGGGGGTATCCTACGAGCAGTACTTC. This gives the protein CASSQDPQGVSYEQYF.

This clone was observed a single time. The V gene is TRBV19, the J gene TRBJ2-1; 11 positions agree with TRBD2. The CDR3 loop spans 14 amino acids. From germline, CDR1 is LNHDA and CDR2 SQIVND (reference sequence). After removal of 6 bases from V and 7 bases from J, the junction contained 5 bases not matched to a gene. The chain's CDR3 is CASSLGLAVNEQFF. For the CDR3, the DNA is TGTGCCAGTAGCCTGGGACTAGCGGTTAATGAGCAGTTCTTC.

The rearrangement uses TRBV19 and TRBJ2-1; 8 bases agree with TRBD1. J lost 9 bases, V lost 6 bases, and 16 bases had no gene match. The V gene's germline CDR1 is LNHDA and CDR2 SQIVND (reference sequence). The CDR3 runs to 16 residues. The CDR3, as DNA: TGTGCCAGTAGCGCTTCCCCGGGACAGGTTCTCGGTGAGCAGTTCTTC. It encodes CASSASPGQVLGEQFF.

The chain links TRBV7-8 to TRBJ2-1; TRBD2 might be the D (6 bases). Germline CDR1 and CDR2: SGHVS and FQNEAQ. Trimming took off 3 bases at V and 6 bases at J, with 18 bases between the two ends. CDR3 length: 16 amino acids. The CDR3 DNA follows: TGTGCCAGCAGCTTTTCTGTCTTTCGGCGGGGCAATGAGCAGTTCTTC. Its protein product is CASSFSVFRRGNEQFF.

The CDR3 DNA is TGCAGCACCCCGGGCCGTATGGGTGGTGGGTACAATGAGCAGTTCTTC. Residues: CSTPGRMGGGYNEQFF. The chain recombines TRBV29-1 with TRBJ2-1; D uncertain. Germline lookup yields CDR1 SQVTM and CDR2 ANQGSEA. There are 16 residues in the CDR3. V gave up 8 bases and J gave up 4 bases, with 24 bases separating them.

This clone was recorded once. The chain joins TRBV6-5 to TRBJ1-2, with 8 bases aligning to TRBD1. Losses at the gene ends were 2 bases for V and 6 bases for J; bases not matched to a gene: 8. The CDR3 has 15 amino acids. CDR1 and CDR2 from the germline V gene are MNHEY and SVGAGI. Here the CDR3 reads CASSYASAGGDGYTF. In DNA, the CDR3 is TGTGCCAGCAGTTACGCTTCGGCAGGGGGCGATGGCTACACCTTC.